Below are 2 T cell receptor beta chains sequenced from a single sample in a study of T cell changes during pregnancy in multiple sclerosis. Some clones are missing from TCRdb's copy, which holds only in-frame ones; the method was immunoSEQ multiplex PCR. The sample lists about 42,000 clones, 75% to 95% seen once, with 0.5% in the top ten. The sample in question was CD4+ T cells from peripheral blood mononuclear cells, obtained in the second trimester of pregnancy. These receptors came from a female donor in good health, enrolled as a control in a pregnancy study.

J is TRBJ2-1 and V is TRBV7-9; tentatively, D is TRBD2 (6 bases). The V and J ends lost 8 bases and 4 bases respectively, with 15 bases between them. This CDR3 comprises 14 residues. Per germline, CDR1 SEHNR and CDR2 FQNEAQ (reference sequence). In DNA form, the CDR3 reads TGTGCCAGCTCGGGGGTGGGCAGTTACAATGAGCAGTTCTTC. This sequence encodes CASSGVGSYNEQFF.

This chain uses TRBV28 with TRBJ2-7, with 8 bases lining up with TRBD2. CDR1 is MDHEN and CDR2 is SYDVKM in the germline V gene. This CDR3 region has 14 residues. The V segment lost 7 bases and the J segment 0 bases; nucleotides outside the gene matches: 5. CDR3 loop: CASTGGGSSYEQYF. CDR3 in DNA: TGTGCCAGCACCGGGGGGGGGAGCTCCTACGAGCAGTACTTC.